Presented here are 30 T cell receptor beta chains from one specimen sequenced in a study of CD8 T cells in Susac syndrome. Reverse transcription of about 0.45 to 1 ug RNA was performed with random hexamers. TCRdb re-derived calls from the immunoSEQ multiplex PCR reads in MiXCR, one entry per CDR3 protein. This sample has 95,000 to 150,000 distinct CDR3 sequences; about 93% occur once, and the top ten carry 0.28%. What was sequenced was CD8+ T cells from PBMCs. The receptors originated from a human donor with Susac syndrome.

This chain joins TRBV30 and TRBJ1-3; possible D gene TRBD1, 5 bases. Deletions cut 5 bases from V and 4 bases from J, with 6 bases between. CDR1 GTSNPN and CDR2 SVGIG come from the germline V gene (reference sequence). The CDR3 extends over 11 amino acids. CDR3 residues: CAWGAGNTIYF. The CDR3 coding sequence is TGTGCCTGGGGGGCCGGAAACACCATATATTTT.

The chain has TRBV29-1 and TRBJ1-5; 8 bases match TRBD1. The CDR3 runs to 14 residues. CDR1 and CDR2 from the germline V gene are SQVTM and ANQGSEA. V shed 5 bases, J shed 4 bases, and the junction held 7 bases outside the gene matches. The CDR3 here is CSVSTGGPNQPQHF. The CDR3 DNA sequence: TGCAGCGTTTCCACAGGGGGGCCTAATCAGCCCCAGCATTTT.

This clonotype was detected a few times. The chain joins TRBV27 to TRBJ1-1; D is undetermined. The CDR3 totals 12 residues. V lost 4 bases, J lost 8 bases, and 11 bases lay in between. The germline gives CDR1 MNHEY, CDR2 SMNVEV (reference sequence). For the CDR3, the DNA is TGTGCCAGCAGTTGGGGTGAGGGAGAAGCTTTCTTT. It specifies CASSWGEGEAFF.

This chain links TRBV12-3 or TRBV12-4 with TRBJ1-1; tentatively, D is TRBD1 (6 bases). The CDR3 is made up of 12 amino acids. Trimming shortened V by 4 bases and J by 11 bases, and 14 bases separated the two germline ends. The CDR3 loop is CASSWGSRGAFF. The CDR3 region has the DNA TGTGCCAGCAGTTGGGGGTCTAGGGGGGCTTTCTTT.

The chain is built from TRBV7-9 and TRBJ1-4; D is uncertain. V lost 1 base, J lost 5 bases, and 11 bases lay in between. CDR3 length: 15 residues. The germline V gene has CDR1 SEHNR and CDR2 FQNEAQ (reference sequence). This CDR3 reads CASSLGPGQNEKLFF. DNA of the CDR3: TGTGCCAGCAGCTTAGGCCCAGGTCAAAATGAAAAACTGTTTTTT.

This clonotype appeared once. The chain is built from TRBV14 and TRBJ1-5; TRBD1 aligns across 9 bases. The V gene's germline CDR1 is SGHDN and CDR2 FVKESK. This CDR3 comprises 18 residues. V lost 2 bases and J lost 4; bases outside the gene matches: 12. The CDR3 coding sequence is TGTGCCAGCAGCCAACGCACAGGGGGCTCCATAATAAATCAGCCCCAGCATTTT. As protein: CASSQRTGGSIINQPQHF.

The genes are TRBV5-1 and TRBJ2-4, with 7 bases that match TRBD1. CDR1 and CDR2 (germline): SGHRS, YFSETQ. With 2 bases clipped from V and 0 bases from J, the junction kept 5 bases outside the gene matches. There are 16 residues in the CDR3. As DNA, the CDR3 is TGCGCCAGCAGCTTACAGGGGCTGGGAGCCAAAAACATTCAGTACTTC. It is translated as CASSLQGLGAKNIQYF.

The chain joins TRBV4-3 to TRBJ2-6, with D maybe TRBD1 (5 bases). This CDR3 region has 15 residues. Germline V gives CDR1 LGHNA, CDR2 YSLEER. The V end lost 4 bases, the J end lost 0 bases, and 7 bases lay between the germline ends. The CDR3 DNA is TGCGCCAGCAGCCCAGGGTTCTCTGGGGCCAACGTCCTGACTTTC. It encodes CASSPGFSGANVLTF.

The chain couples TRBV5-1 to TRBJ2-7; 7 bases align to TRBD1. The CDR3 is made up of 15 amino acids. Germline CDR1 SGHRS, CDR2 YFSETQ. V was pared by 2 bases and J by 4 bases, with 9 bases of the junction left unmatched. In DNA form, the CDR3 reads TGCGCCAGCAGCTTAAGGGGGACAGCCCTGTACGAGCAGTACTTC. Translated: CASSLRGTALYEQYF.

V and J are TRBV30 and TRBJ2-6; no reliable D call. Germline-derived CDR1 and CDR2 are GTSNPN and SVGIG (reference sequence). Trimming pared 0 bases from V and 4 bases from J, leaving 7 bases between. The CDR3 loop spans 14 amino acids. As DNA, the CDR3 is TGTGCCTGGAGTGTAGCGATAGGGGCCAACGTCCTGACTTTC. Protein: CAWSVAIGANVLTF.

The chain couples TRBV19 to TRBJ2-1; 9 bases agree with TRBD1. V lost 5 bases and J lost 8; bases outside the gene matches: 4. CDR3 size: 13 residues. The germline CDR1 and CDR2 sequences are LNHDA and SQIVND (reference sequence). CDR3 in DNA: TGTGCCAGTAGTCTTACAGGGGGCTATGAGCAGTTCTTC. It encodes CASSLTGGYEQFF.

V usage is TRBV2 and J usage is TRBJ1-1, with D tentatively TRBD1 (6 bases). The germline V and J ends were trimmed by 7 bases and 3 bases, with 24 bases remaining between them. CDR3 length: 17 residues. Germline CDR1 reads SNHLY; CDR2 reads FYNNEI. This CDR3 reads CASIYRHRVNTDTEAFF. The CDR3 bases are TGTGCCAGCATCTACAGGCACAGGGTGAATACGGACACTGAAGCTTTCTTT. The whole variable domain, remainder taken from reference TRBV2 and TRBJ1-1, is EPEVTQTPSHQVTQMGQEVILRCVPISNHLYFYWYRQILGQKVEFLVSFYNNEISEKSEIFDDQFSVERPDGSNFTLKIRSTKLEDSAMYFCASIYRHRVNTDTEAFFGQGTRLTVV.

The CDR3 bases are TGCGCCAGCAGCCAAGCCCTCTATGAAAAACTGTTTTTT. Translating it yields CASSQALYEKLFF. The chain employs TRBV4-3 and TRBJ1-4; D not certain. The CDR3 is 13 residues long. Germline V CDR1 and CDR2: LGHNA, YSLEER. Trimming cost V 1 base and J 6 bases, with 6 bases left between them.

This chain connects TRBV27 to TRBJ2-7; D call uncertain. V lost 6 bases and J lost 6, with 18 bases in between. CDR3 length: 14 residues. Germline loops: CDR1 MNHEY, CDR2 SMNVEV (reference sequence). Written as DNA, the CDR3 is TGTGCCAGCAGCCCCAGCCCTCGGTTTCTCGAGCAGTACTTC. Protein product: CASSPSPRFLEQYF.

This chain joins TRBV29-1 and TRBJ1-1; D unclear. Germline V CDR1 and CDR2: SQVTM, ANQGSEA. The V end lost 6 bases, the J end lost 1 base, and 9 bases lay between the germline ends. The CDR3 totals 12 residues. CDR3 region: CSVPGSNTEAFF. CDR3 coding DNA: TGCAGCGTGCCGGGGTCGAACACTGAAGCTTTCTTT.

The V and J genes are TRBV20-1 and TRBJ1-1, with 8 nucleotides matching TRBD1. CDR3 size: 13 residues. Germline trimming cut 6 bases from V and 1 base from J; bases unmatched to any gene: 4. Germline loops: CDR1 DFQATT, CDR2 SNEGSKA (reference sequence). CDR3 DNA sequence: TGCAGTGCCGGGACAGGATCGAACACTGAAGCTTTCTTT. This gives the protein CSAGTGSNTEAFF.

V is TRBV12-3 or TRBV12-4 and J is TRBJ1-5; D gene ambiguous. The germline V and J ends were trimmed by 3 bases and 5 bases, with 8 bases remaining between them. The CDR3 totals 13 residues. The CDR3 reads CASSFPGDQPQHF. CDR3 DNA: TGTGCCAGCAGTTTCCCAGGCGATCAGCCCCAGCATTTT.

The sample holds one count of this clonotype. The chain links TRBV15 to TRBJ1-2; D is undetermined. This CDR3 is built from 13 residues. The V end was cut by 1 base, the J end by 8 bases, with 11 bases between. Per germline, CDR1 LNHNV and CDR2 YYDKDF (reference sequence). The CDR3 sequence is CATSRVSGWGYTF. CDR3 sequence (DNA): TGTGCCACCAGCAGAGTTTCCGGGTGGGGCTACACCTTC.

This chain uses TRBV6-5 with TRBJ2-7; D perhaps matches TRBD2 (5 bases). V lost 4 bases, J lost 2 bases, and 21 bases lay in between. Looked up from germline, CDR1 is MNHEY and CDR2 is SVGAGI. The CDR3 covers 17 residues. DNA of the CDR3: TGTGCCAGCAGTTCACCCAGGAACGAGGGTTGGACCTACGAGCAGTACTTC. The encoded protein is CASSSPRNEGWTYEQYF.

The chain has TRBV7-9 and TRBJ2-7; D could derive from TRBD1 or TRBD2 (5 bases each). The germline V gene encodes CDR1 SEHNR and CDR2 FQNEAQ (reference sequence). The CDR3 consists of 15 residues. V was clipped by 3 bases and J by 3 bases, with 15 bases between them. The CDR3 nucleotides are TGTGCCAGCAGCTTCGAGCCGGGACCGCACTACGAGCAGTACTTC. It codes for CASSFEPGPHYEQYF.

CDR3: CASSQASGVSYNEQFF. CDR3 coding DNA: TGTGCCAGCAGCCAAGCTAGCGGGGTATCCTACAATGAGCAGTTCTTC. This rearrangement joins TRBV14 to TRBJ2-1; TRBD2 aligns across 9 bases. CDR1 and CDR2 from the germline V gene are SGHDN and FVKESK. This CDR3 contains 16 residues. V shed 1 base and J 1 base; nucleotides not matched to a gene: 2.

This chain connects TRBV20-1 to TRBJ2-3; weak D call: TRBD2 (6 bases). The germline CDR1 and CDR2 sequences are DFQATT and SNEGSKA (reference sequence). The V end was cut by 1 base, the J end by 6 bases, with 11 bases between. This CDR3 is 13 amino acids long. CDR3 nucleotide sequence: TGCAGTGCTAGAGCCTGGGAGGCGGATACGCAGTATTTT. It translates to CSARAWEADTQYF.

CDR3 protein: CASGLVLGGEETQYF. The CDR3 bases are TGTGCTAGTGGTTTGGTACTCGGCGGGGAAGAGACCCAGTACTTC. The chain has TRBV12-5 and TRBJ2-5, with a weak D call TRBD2 (6 bases). This CDR3 spans 15 amino acids. The germline V gene has CDR1 LGHNT and CDR2 FRNRAP. Between the trimmed V and J ends, which lost 0 bases and 3 bases, there was a span of 11 bases.

The DNA for the CDR3 is TGTGCCAGCAGCCTAAGCTCGGGACAGCAGGAGACCCAGTACTTC. It yields the protein CASSLSSGQQETQYF. The chain recombines TRBV12-3 or TRBV12-4 with TRBJ2-5, with 7 bases fitting TRBD1. The CDR3 contains 15 residues. V lost 6 bases to trimming and J lost 5 bases; unmatched junction nucleotides: 12.

The V and J genes are TRBV7-8 and TRBJ2-1, with TRBD1 matching 8 bases. Trimming took 5 bases from V and 9 from J; bases not matched to a gene: 12. This CDR3 is built from 15 residues. The germline V gene encodes CDR1 SGHVS and CDR2 FQNEAQ. CDR3 loop: CASSLQGEIWSEQFF. The CDR3, as DNA: TGTGCCAGCAGCCTACAGGGGGAGATTTGGAGTGAGCAGTTCTTC.

The CDR3 DNA follows: TGTGCCAGCAGTGAATCGTGGGATGGCTACACCTTC. Its protein is CASSESWDGYTF. The chain links TRBV25-1 to TRBJ1-2; no reliable D call. CDR1 is MGHDK, CDR2 SYGVNS, per germline. Trimming stripped 1 base from V and 6 bases from J, with 6 bases between. The CDR3 is 12 amino acids.

This clonotype came up once. The rearrangement links TRBV29-1 to TRBJ2-7; 9 bases agree with TRBD1. The V segment lost 4 bases and the J segment 5 bases; nucleotides outside the gene matches: 15. The V gene's germline CDR1 is SQVTM and CDR2 ANQGSEA. The CDR3 has 16 amino acids. The CDR3, as DNA: TGCAGCGTTGTGTCGACGTACGGGACAGGGTACGACGAGCAGTACTTC. Protein: CSVVSTYGTGYDEQYF.

The chain combines TRBV25-1 with TRBJ1-1; D is undetermined. Trimming removed 5 bases from V and 1 base from J, with 11 bases in between. This CDR3 has 14 residues. Looked up from germline, CDR1 is MGHDK and CDR2 is SYGVNS. This chain's CDR3 is CASSPTLGNTEAFF. CDR3 coding DNA: TGTGCCAGCAGTCCGACATTAGGGAACACTGAAGCTTTCTTT.

The V call is TRBV4-3, the J call TRBJ2-1; 13 nucleotides align to TRBD2. The V segment lost 0 bases and the J segment 9 bases; nucleotides outside the gene matches: 8. This CDR3 has 17 residues. Germline V gene lookup returns CDR1 LGHNA and CDR2 YSLEER. This CDR3 reads CASSQDGTSGGGGEQFF. Here the CDR3 DNA reads TGCGCCAGCAGCCAAGATGGTACTAGCGGGGGGGGCGGTGAGCAGTTCTTC.

The chain's CDR3 is CASSFMGAGGNQPQHF. As DNA, the CDR3 is TGTGCCAGCAGTTTTATGGGGGCGGGGGGCAATCAGCCCCAGCATTTT. J is TRBJ1-5 and V is TRBV12-3 or TRBV12-4; maybe TRBD1 (6 bases). The CDR3 is 16 residues long. V lost 3 bases and J 2 bases, leaving 14 bases between the germline ends.